Below are 24 T cell receptor beta chains sequenced from a single sample in a study of blood T cell repertoires in COVID-19. The method was immunoSEQ multiplex PCR; TCRdb's version includes in-frame clones alone and lacks a portion of them. This table has more than 95,000 clones, just over 85% appearing once. The sample comprised peripheral blood. Every receptor here comes from a human donor in a cohort sampled during active COVID-19.

The chain recombines TRBV9 with TRBJ2-2, with D possibly TRBD2 on 5 matching bases. Between the trimmed V and J ends, which lost 7 bases and 4 bases, there was a span of 17 bases. Germline CDR1 reads SGDLS; CDR2 reads YYNGEE. CDR3 length: 15 residues. In DNA form, the CDR3 reads TGTGCCAGCGTCCGGGGAGAGAGTCCCACCGGGGAGCTGTTTTTT. It is translated as CASVRGESPTGELFF.

This clone occurred a few times. The genes are TRBV28 and TRBJ2-2; D ambiguous. V was clipped by 3 bases and J by 0 bases, with 5 bases between them. CDR3 length equals 14 residues. Germline-derived CDR1 and CDR2 are MDHEN and SYDVKM. The CDR3 loop is CASSFEANTGELFF. Written as DNA, the CDR3 is TGTGCCAGCAGTTTCGAGGCGAACACCGGGGAGCTGTTTTTT.

The chain links TRBV30 to TRBJ2-3; D possibly corresponds to TRBD2 (6 bases). From germline, CDR1 is GTSNPN and CDR2 SVGIG (reference sequence). The V end was cut by 5 bases, the J end by 2 bases, with 17 bases between. This CDR3 has 15 residues. The CDR3 sequence: CAWDEGAGITDTQYF. CDR3 coding DNA: TGTGCCTGGGACGAGGGTGCGGGGATCACAGATACGCAGTATTTT.

This chain joins TRBV6-5 and TRBJ2-2, with D unclear. Trimming removed 6 bases at V and 0 bases at J, with 11 bases between. Germline-derived CDR1 and CDR2 are MNHEY and SVGAGI. The CDR3 consists of 15 residues. The DNA for the CDR3 is TGTGCCAGCAGGATGATAAGAGCGAACACCGGGGAGCTGTTTTTT. Encoded protein: CASRMIRANTGELFF.

The V and J genes are TRBV9 and TRBJ1-4, with TRBD1 matching over 7 bases. Germline trimming cut 3 bases from V and 7 bases from J; bases unmatched to any gene: 6. Germline V gives CDR1 SGDLS, CDR2 YYNGEE. The CDR3 extends over 14 amino acids. The CDR3 DNA is TGTGCCAGCAGCGCGACAGGGCGGGGTGAAAAACTGTTTTTT. Translation: CASSATGRGEKLFF.

The chain carries TRBV5-6 and TRBJ2-4, with D perhaps TRBD1 (5 bases). This CDR3 contains 13 residues. The V gene's germline CDR1 is SGHDT and CDR2 YYEEEE. V lost 3 bases and J lost 5, with 9 bases in between. The CDR3 reads CASSSDIENIQYF. In nucleotides, the CDR3 is TGTGCCAGCAGCTCGGACATTGAAAACATTCAGTACTTC.

This chain uses TRBV7-2 with TRBJ1-2; 11 bases map to TRBD1. The CDR3 covers 14 residues. V was clipped by 5 bases and J by 8 bases; unmatched bases: 7. Germline V lookup: CDR1 SGHTA, CDR2 FQGNSA. The chain's CDR3 is CASSPGTGGRGYTF. CDR3 in DNA: TGTGCCAGCAGCCCCGGGACAGGGGGTCGCGGCTACACCTTC.

This sequence joins TRBV28 and TRBJ2-2; 7 bases fit TRBD1. The V segment lost 6 bases and the J segment 2 bases; nucleotides outside the gene matches: 6. The CDR3 runs to 15 residues. The germline gives CDR1 MDHEN, CDR2 SYDVKM. The chain's CDR3 is CASSQDRLNTGELFF. CDR3 nucleotides: TGTGCCAGCAGCCAGGACAGGTTAAACACCGGGGAGCTGTTTTTT. The variable domain in full, with the rest retrieved from reference TRBV28 and TRBJ2-2, is DVKVTQSSRYLVKRTGEKVFLECVQDMDHENMFWYRQDPGLGLRLIYFSYDVKMKEKGDIPEGYSVSREKKERFSLILESASTNQTSMYLCASSQDRLNTGELFFGEGSRLTVL.

The chain couples TRBV5-1 to TRBJ1-2, with D tentatively TRBD1 (6 bases). The V gene's germline CDR1 is SGHRS and CDR2 YFSETQ. The CDR3 has 13 amino acids. Deletions cut 1 base from V and 8 bases from J, with 12 bases between. The CDR3 nucleotides are TGCGCCAGCAGCTTGTTGGGGACAAACGGCTACACCTTC. This sequence encodes CASSLLGTNGYTF. Combining the CDR3 with reference TRBV5-1 and TRBJ1-2 gives the whole variable domain KAGVTQTPRYLIKTRGQQVTLSCSPISGHRSVSWYQQTPGQGLQFLFEYFSETQRNKGNFPGRFSGRQFSNSRSEMNVSTLELGDSALYLCASSLLGTNGYTFGSGTRLTVV.

This chain connects TRBV10-1 to TRBJ1-1; 10 nucleotides line up with TRBD1. Unmatched junction bases numbered 4, after V lost 3 bases and J lost 6 bases. CDR1 is WNHNN and CDR2 is SYGVQD in the germline V gene (reference sequence). The CDR3 is made up of 14 amino acids. The CDR3, as DNA: TGCGCCAGCAGTGAAAGACAGGGGGCCGCTGAAGCTTTCTTT. This codes for CASSERQGAAEAFF.

The chain carries TRBV3-1 (or the pseudogene TRBV3-2) and TRBJ2-4; possibly TRBD2 for D (5 bases). CDR3 length: 14 amino acids. The germline V gene has CDR1 LGHDT and CDR2 YNNKEL (reference sequence). Trimming stripped 1 base from V and 12 bases from J, with 16 bases between. The CDR3 nucleotides read TGTGCCAGCAGCCAAGGTTATGCTAGGCGGGCTCAGTACTTC. It codes for CASSQGYARRAQYF.

The CDR3 DNA reads TGTGCCAGCAGCCGAGACAGGGGAGTAGGGAACACTGAAGCTTTCTTT. Its translation is CASSRDRGVGNTEAFF. The chain uses TRBV7-8 and TRBJ1-1; 8 nucleotides line up with TRBD1. In germline, CDR1 is SGHVS, CDR2 FQNEAQ. The V segment lost 5 bases and the J segment 1 base; nucleotides outside the gene matches: 9. The CDR3 covers 16 residues.

The chain uses TRBV19 and TRBJ2-1, with TRBD2 matching 7 bases. The CDR3 runs to 15 residues. Per germline, CDR1 LNHDA and CDR2 SQIVND (reference sequence). The trim removed 1 base at V and 8 bases at J, leaving 8 bases unmatched. In DNA, the CDR3 is TGTGCCAGTAGTATAGGCCCGGGCGGGAGTGATGAGCAGTTCTTC. The encoded protein is CASSIGPGGSDEQFF.

The genes are TRBV11-2 and TRBJ2-7; TRBD2 is a possible D gene (7 bases). Germline lookup yields CDR1 SGHAT and CDR2 FQNNGV. Trimming removed 5 bases at V and 5 bases at J, with 19 bases between. This CDR3 has 15 residues. CDR3 sequence reads: CASSPSKGGRNEQYF. The CDR3 DNA follows: TGTGCCAGCAGCCCGAGTAAGGGGGGGAGAAACGAGCAGTACTTC.

The chain is built from TRBV3-1 (or the pseudogene TRBV3-2) and TRBJ2-1; TRBD2 aligns across 13 bases. J gave up 4 bases and V 4 bases, and 1 base lay outside the gene matches. The CDR3 loop spans 15 amino acids. CDR1 is LGHDT, CDR2 YNNKEL, per germline (reference sequence). The CDR3 region is CASSLLAGGYNEQFF. The CDR3, as DNA: TGTGCCAGCAGCCTACTAGCGGGAGGGTACAATGAGCAGTTCTTC.

The chain employs TRBV19 and TRBJ2-3; tentatively, D is TRBD1 (5 bases). The CDR3 consists of 14 residues. From germline, CDR1 is LNHDA and CDR2 SQIVND (reference sequence). The germline V and J ends were trimmed by 6 bases and 0 bases, with 10 bases remaining between them. CDR3 in amino acids: CASSQQASTDTQYF. The DNA for the CDR3 is TGTGCCAGTAGCCAACAGGCTAGCACAGATACGCAGTATTTT. The whole variable domain, filled in from reference TRBV19 and TRBJ2-3, reads DGGITQSPKYLFRKEGQNVTLSCEQNLNHDAMYWYRQDPGQGLRLIYYSQIVNDFQKGDIAEGYSVSREKKESFPLTVTSAQKNPTAFYLCASSQQASTDTQYFGPGTRLTVL.

The genes are TRBV28 and TRBJ2-7; tentatively, D is TRBD2 (5 bases). In germline, CDR1 is MDHEN, CDR2 SYDVKM. With 7 bases removed from V and 5 bases from J, the gap between germline ends came to 21 bases. CDR3 length: 15 residues. The CDR3 nucleotides read TGTGCCAGCACCCTAGGGAGTCTATTTTCCCACGAGCAGTACTTC. It codes for CASTLGSLFSHEQYF. Full variable domain (rest looked up from reference TRBV28 and TRBJ2-7): DVKVTQSSRYLVKRTGEKVFLECVQDMDHENMFWYRQDPGLGLRLIYFSYDVKMKEKGDIPEGYSVSREKKERFSLILESASTNQTSMYLCASTLGSLFSHEQYFGPGTRLTVT.

The chain joins TRBV19 to TRBJ1-1; D unresolved. Germline CDR1 is LNHDA and CDR2 is SQIVND (reference sequence). CDR3 length: 14 residues. With 5 bases removed from V and 2 bases from J, the gap between germline ends came to 12 bases. CDR3 sequence: CASSVLRGNTEAFF. DNA for the CDR3: TGTGCCAGTAGTGTACTACGAGGAAACACTGAAGCTTTCTTT.

CDR3 sequence reads: CASSLRGQGLNQPQHF. The DNA of the CDR3 is TGTGCCAGCAGCTTGAGGGGACAGGGCCTCAATCAGCCCCAGCATTTT. The J gene is TRBJ1-5, the V gene TRBV5-4; 9 nucleotides match TRBD1. The germline V gene encodes CDR1 SGHNT and CDR2 YYREEE (reference sequence). CDR3 size: 16 residues. J gave up 3 bases and V 1 base, and 5 bases lay outside the gene matches.

V usage is TRBV15 and J usage is TRBJ2-7; 7 bases map to TRBD2. CDR1 LNHNV and CDR2 YYDKDF come from the germline V gene (reference sequence). Losses at the gene ends were 2 bases for V and 0 bases for J; bases not matched to a gene: 7. The CDR3 extends over 16 amino acids. The chain's CDR3 is CATSRQTSALSYEQYF. CDR3 bases: TGTGCCACCAGCAGACAAACTAGCGCCCTCTCCTACGAGCAGTACTTC.

The chain combines TRBV5-8 with TRBJ2-2; D perhaps matches TRBD1 (6 bases). Germline CDR1 SGHTS, CDR2 YDEGEE. Trimming left V 4 bases short and J 9 bases short, with 16 bases between. This CDR3 has 14 residues. DNA of the CDR3: TGTGCCAGCAGCCCCGCTGGCAGGGGCCGGGAGCTGTTTTTT. Translating gives CASSPAGRGRELFF.

This clone was recorded only once. CDR3 coding DNA: TGTGCCAGCAGCCCATTACAAACTAACTATGGCTACACCTTC. It encodes CASSPLQTNYGYTF. The V call is TRBV6-5, the J call TRBJ1-2; D call uncertain. Between the trimmed V and J ends, which lost 6 bases and 0 bases, there was a span of 11 bases. Germline loops: CDR1 MNHEY, CDR2 SVGAGI. CDR3 length: 14 amino acids.

This clone was observed a few times. The chain uses TRBV5-4 and TRBJ2-3; TRBD1 matches at 7 bases. The CDR3 is made up of 17 amino acids. The V gene end was trimmed by 4 bases and the J gene end by 4 bases; junction bases not matched to a gene: 15. Germline-derived CDR1 and CDR2 are SGHNT and YYREEE (reference sequence). The CDR3 spells CASSLASAQGLADTQYF. The DNA of the CDR3 is TGTGCCAGCAGCCTGGCCTCGGCACAGGGGTTGGCAGATACGCAGTATTTT. Full variable domain (missing parts from reference TRBV5-4 and TRBJ2-3): ETGVTQSPTHLIKTRGQQVTLRCSSQSGHNTVSWYQQALGQGPQFIFQYYREEENGRGNFPPRFSGLQFPNYSSELNVNALELDDSALYLCASSLASAQGLADTQYFGPGTRLTVL.

As DNA, the CDR3 is TGCGCCAGCAGCCAAGATCCCGTAGATCAGCCCCAGCATTTT. As protein: CASSQDPVDQPQHF. This sequence joins TRBV4-1 and TRBJ1-5; D gene unclear. The CDR3 has 14 amino acids. Trimming cost V 0 bases and J 5 bases, with 8 bases left between them. Germline V gives CDR1 MGHRA, CDR2 YSYEKL.